This TCR beta chain is drawn from a study of cytomegalovirus exposure and HLA in healthy donors. Study-level results: The authors later found HLA-associated TCR beta chains more clonally expanded than equally common others. With further analysis later on, most CMV-associated TCR beta chains appeared HLA-restricted.

The V end lost 2 bases, the J end lost 3 bases, and 15 bases lay between the germline ends. The CDR3 spans 15 residues. Germline CDR1 SGDLS, CDR2 YYNGEE. The PCR was carried out with 60 Vbeta primers and 13 Jbeta primers. Here immunoSEQ multiplex PCR was the method, and the copy in TCRdb shows in-frame clones only, minus some. The data hold more than 95,000 clones, with under 90% observed a single time. Concerning this clone itself: What it recognizes is unknown.

The V call is TRBV9, the J call TRBJ2-7, with D unresolved. Specimen: PBMCs. This receptor was identified in a woman in her 40s in good health and CMV-seropositive. CDR3 nucleotide sequence: TGTGCCAGCAGCGTGTCATCATTGCCCTACTACGAGCAGTACTTC. This translates into CASSVSSLPYYEQYF.